What follows are 5 T cell receptor beta chains derived from one specimen sequenced in a study of cytomegalovirus exposure and HLA in healthy donors. PCR involved 60 Vbeta and 13 Jbeta primers. The assay was immunoSEQ multiplex PCR, and TCRdb's table has in-frame clones only and misses some. Of 150,000 to 200,000 clones in the sample, 80% are singletons; the top ten hold around 7%. Material: PBMCs. The receptors here all came from a man aged 25-40 years in good health and CMV-seropositive.

CDR3 in DNA: TGTGCCAGCAGCCCGGGACAGGGAACAGATACGCAGTATTTT. This translates into CASSPGQGTDTQYF. The chain employs TRBV14 and TRBJ2-3; 9 bases fit TRBD1. CDR1 is SGHDN and CDR2 is FVKESK in the germline V gene. This CDR3 contains 14 residues. The ends lost 4 bases at V and 3 bases at J; junction bases unmatched: 2.

The rearrangement links TRBV28 to TRBJ1-2, with D possibly being TRBD1 (5 bases). The germline V and J ends were trimmed by 4 bases and 6 bases, with 18 bases remaining between them. Germline-derived CDR1 and CDR2 are MDHEN and SYDVKM. CDR3 length equals 15 residues. CDR3 sequence (DNA): TGTGCCAGCAGTTCGGGACTTGGAGTCTCCGATGGCTACACCTTC. Its translation is CASSSGLGVSDGYTF.

This clone was counted once. This rearrangement joins TRBV2 to TRBJ1-2; TRBD1 might be the D (6 bases). CDR1 is SNHLY and CDR2 is FYNNEI in the germline V gene. The germline V and J ends were trimmed by 3 bases and 1 base, with 9 bases remaining between them. There are 14 residues in the CDR3. CDR3 region: CASSDSRGNYGYTF. The CDR3 coding sequence is TGTGCCAGCAGTGATTCCAGGGGTAACTATGGCTACACCTTC. Using reference TRBV2 and TRBJ1-2 for the parts outside the CDR3, the full variable domain is EPEVTQTPSHQVTQMGQEVILRCVPISNHLYFYWYRQILGQKVEFLVSFYNNEISEKSEIFDDQFSVERPDGSNFTLKIRSTKLEDSAMYFCASSDSRGNYGYTFGSGTRLTVV.

The CDR3 DNA reads TGTGCCATCAGCAATTCCGGGACAGGGGGCTACAATGAGCAGTTCTTC. It yields the protein CAISNSGTGGYNEQFF. V gene TRBV10-3 combines with J gene TRBJ2-1, with 11 bases fitting TRBD1. This CDR3 region has 16 residues. Looked up from germline, CDR1 is ENHRY and CDR2 is SYGVKD. V lost 6 bases to trimming and J lost 3 bases; unmatched junction nucleotides: 7.

This chain connects TRBV6-6 to TRBJ2-1; tentative D call: TRBD1 (5 bases). Deletions cut 4 bases from V and 4 bases from J, with 17 bases between. This CDR3 is 16 amino acids long. CDR1 MNHNY and CDR2 SVGAGI come from the germline V gene (reference sequence). DNA of the CDR3: TGTGCCAGCAGTTCCCAAGGGGCAGGGAATTACAATGAGCAGTTCTTC. The encoded protein is CASSSQGAGNYNEQFF.